One and the same sample provided the 19 T cell receptor beta chains below, sequenced in a study of OX40 agonist ivuxolimab in advanced cancers. The assay was immunoSEQ multiplex PCR, and TCRdb's table has in-frame clones only and misses some. Of tens of thousands of clones listed, about 86% are singletons. The material was CD4+ or CD8+ T cells sorted from blood, obtained in a trial of the OX40 agonist ivuxolimab. The origin of the receptors is an adult with an advanced solid tumor such as melanoma, head and neck, liver or kidney cancer.

With respect to this clone: This could be a read error, since a much larger clone is one nucleotide away. At the DNA level, this CDR3 is encoded by other sequences in the same sample as well. The chain couples TRBV21-1 to TRBJ1-1; the D call of TRBD1 is as the table states it, not checked on the DNA. TRBV21-1 is a listed pseudogene. The CDR3 is 17 amino acids. CDR3 DNA: TGTGCCAGCAGCACTAAGGGACAGGGGAAAAAGAACACTGAGGCTTTCTTT. Translated, it gives CASSTKGQGKKNTEAFF.

This clone came up a few times. V usage is TRBV11-2 and J usage is TRBJ2-2, with TRBD2 identical over 16 bases. This CDR3 is built from 17 residues. Germline CDR1 and CDR2: SGHAT and FQNNGV. V lost 4 bases and J lost 4; bases outside the gene matches: 3. The chain's CDR3 is CASSSGLAGGPTGELFF. DNA of the CDR3: TGTGCCAGCAGCTCGGGACTAGCGGGAGGGCCCACCGGGGAGCTGTTTTTT.

The chain uses TRBV7-2 and TRBJ2-5; no reliable D call. The V gene's germline CDR1 is SGHTA and CDR2 FQGNSA. The length of the CDR3 is 15 residues. V lost 0 bases and J lost 5, with 13 bases in between. In DNA, the CDR3 is TGTGCCAGCAGCTTAGCTGGTAACAGTAGGGAGACCCAGTACTTC. Its translation is CASSLAGNSRETQYF.

The rearrangement links TRBV2 to TRBJ2-2; D call uncertain. V lost 6 bases and J 6 bases, leaving 8 bases between the germline ends. This CDR3 is 12 amino acids long. The V gene's germline CDR1 is SNHLY and CDR2 FYNNEI. The CDR3 DNA reads TGTGCCAGCAGGGGTTTTGCCGGGGAGCTGTTTTTT. Protein product: CASRGFAGELFF.

As DNA, the CDR3 is TGTGCCAGCCAACGACAGACGGCGAACACCGGGGAGCTGTTTTTT. This gives the protein CASQRQTANTGELFF. V and J are TRBV2 and TRBJ2-2; a weak D match, TRBD1 (5 bases). Trimming stripped 8 bases from V and 0 bases from J, with 13 bases between. The germline V gene has CDR1 SNHLY and CDR2 FYNNEI. This CDR3 is built from 15 residues.

This clone occurred once. V gene TRBV30 combines with J gene TRBJ2-7, with D hard to call. The germline gives CDR1 GTSNPN, CDR2 SVGIG (reference sequence). V gave up 5 bases and J gave up 0 bases, with 5 bases separating them. The CDR3 runs 11 residues. In DNA, the CDR3 is TGTGCCTGGGAGCTCTCCTACGAGCAGTACTTC. Translated, it gives CAWELSYEQYF.

In this sample, this clone turned up a few times. The chain uses TRBV19 and TRBJ2-3; 13 bases align to TRBD2. With V trimmed by 5 bases and J by 0 bases, 11 bases remained unmatched. The CDR3 length is 19 residues. Germline V gene sequence: CDR1 LNHDA, CDR2 SQIVND (reference sequence). CDR3: CASSGRLAGGHPSTDTQYF. Written as DNA, the CDR3 is TGTGCCAGTAGTGGCAGACTAGCGGGAGGACATCCCAGCACAGATACGCAGTATTTT.

The chain employs TRBV2 and TRBJ2-1; D unresolved. CDR3 length equals 12 residues. Germline values: CDR1 SNHLY, CDR2 FYNNEI. Trimming stripped 6 bases from V and 3 bases from J, with 6 bases between. DNA for the CDR3: TGTGCCAGCAGAGGAAACTACAATGAGCAGTTCTTC. This sequence encodes CASRGNYNEQFF.

The chain uses TRBV30 and TRBJ1-5; D remains unclear. Trimming pared 0 bases from V and 4 bases from J, leaving 10 bases between. Germline V gene sequence: CDR1 GTSNPN, CDR2 SVGIG (reference sequence). The CDR3 sequence is 14 residues long. Written as DNA, the CDR3 is TGTGCCTGGAGTGTGGGTAGGAAAAATCAGCCCCAGCATTTT. It is translated as CAWSVGRKNQPQHF.

The rearrangement links TRBV7-9 to TRBJ2-1, with 11 bases that match TRBD2. The CDR3 is 14 amino acids. Trimming at V came to 4 bases and at J to 8 bases, leaving 4 bases not matched to a gene. Germline V gene sequence: CDR1 SEHNR, CDR2 FQNEAQ (reference sequence). The CDR3 DNA reads as TGTGCCAGCAGCTGGACTAGCGGGTCGGATGAGCAGTTCTTC. Translation: CASSWTSGSDEQFF.

A few counts support this clone. V usage is TRBV11-2 and J usage is TRBJ1-1; no clear D. Germline V lookup: CDR1 SGHAT, CDR2 FQNNGV. Trimming left V 4 bases short and J 7 bases short, with 7 bases between. There are 11 residues in the CDR3. DNA for the CDR3: TGTGCCAGCAGCTCCACCCTTGAAGCTTTCTTT. This gives the protein CASSSTLEAFF. Full variable domain (remainder filled in from reference TRBV11-2 and TRBJ1-1): EAGVAQSPRYKIIEKRQSVAFWCNPISGHATLYWYQQILGQGPKLLIQFQNNGVVDDSQLPKDRFSAERLKGVDSTLKIQPAKLEDSAVYLCASSSTLEAFFGQGTRLTVV.

The genes are TRBV30 and TRBJ2-1; D uncertain. The CDR3 is made up of 14 amino acids. CDR1 and CDR2 (germline): GTSNPN, SVGIG (reference sequence). The V gene lost 2 bases and the J gene lost 3 bases, with 11 bases spanning the gap. CDR3 nucleotides: TGTGCCTGGAGTATGGCCGGCCTCTACAATGAGCAGTTCTTC. Protein: CAWSMAGLYNEQFF.

The chain recombines TRBV6-5 with TRBJ1-1; no reliable D call. The CDR3 covers 14 residues. Per germline, CDR1 MNHEY and CDR2 SVGAGI. V was cut by 6 bases and J by 0 bases, with 11 bases left in between. DNA of the CDR3: TGTGCCAGCAGCCGAGGGAGAATGAACACTGAAGCTTTCTTT. This sequence encodes CASSRGRMNTEAFF.

The chain carries TRBV6-5 and TRBJ1-5; D ambiguous. CDR1 MNHEY and CDR2 SVGAGI come from the germline V gene. The CDR3 totals 13 residues. V dropped 4 bases and J dropped 4 bases, with 8 bases sitting between them. This CDR3 reads CASSFGRNQPQHF. DNA for the CDR3: TGTGCCAGCAGTTTCGGCCGAAATCAGCCCCAGCATTTT.

This chain uses TRBV15 with TRBJ2-5, with D perhaps TRBD2 (5 bases). Looked up from germline, CDR1 is LNHNV and CDR2 is YYDKDF (reference sequence). The length of the CDR3 is 13 residues. V was shortened by 0 bases and J by 7 bases, with 9 bases between the two germline ends. In DNA form, the CDR3 reads TGTGCCACCAGCAGAGATCGGGAAAGGACCCAGTACTTC. Residues: CATSRDRERTQYF. The full variable domain, with the rest looked up from reference TRBV15 and TRBJ2-5, is DAMVIQNPRYQVTQFGKPVTLSCSQTLNHNVMYWYQQKSSQAPKLLFHYYDKDFNNEADTPDNFQSRRPNTSFCFLDIRSPGLGDTAMYLCATSRDRERTQYFGPGTRLLVL.

The J gene is TRBJ2-2, the V gene TRBV2, with D possibly TRBD1 on 6 matching bases. V lost 6 bases and J 0 bases, leaving 17 bases between the germline ends. Germline lookup yields CDR1 SNHLY and CDR2 FYNNEI. CDR3 size: 17 residues. The CDR3 spells CASRQGSAGANTGELFF. For the CDR3, the DNA is TGTGCCAGCAGACAGGGTTCCGCTGGCGCGAACACCGGGGAGCTGTTTTTT. Together with reference TRBV2 and TRBJ2-2, the CDR3 gives the full variable domain: EPEVTQTPSHQVTQMGQEVILRCVPISNHLYFYWYRQILGQKVEFLVSFYNNEISEKSEIFDDQFSVERPDGSNFTLKIRSTKLEDSAMYFCASRQGSAGANTGELFFGEGSRLTVL.

There are a few counts of this clone. The chain recombines TRBV28 with TRBJ1-1; 10 bases agree with TRBD1. J was trimmed by 4 bases and V by 5 bases; bases with no gene match: 7. The CDR3 length is 15 residues. The germline CDR1 and CDR2 sequences are MDHEN and SYDVKM. Written as DNA, the CDR3 is TGTGCCAGCAGTCCGCGGAGGGACAGGGGCACTGAAGCTTTCTTT. This gives the protein CASSPRRDRGTEAFF.

This clone was detected only once. This chain joins TRBV5-1 and TRBJ2-3; 8 bases are shared with TRBD1. Per germline, CDR1 SGHRS and CDR2 YFSETQ. J gave up 0 bases and V 0 bases, and 6 bases lay outside the gene matches. The CDR3 length is 17 residues. CDR3 DNA: TGCGCCAGCAGCTTGGCCCTCTGGACAGGGAGCACAGATACGCAGTATTTT. Protein product: CASSLALWTGSTDTQYF.

The rearrangement links TRBV18 to TRBJ2-1; maybe TRBD2 (7 bases). The CDR3 runs to 16 residues. CDR1 and CDR2 from the germline V gene are KGHSH and LQKENI. Trimming stripped 3 bases from V and 6 bases from J, with 18 bases between. The CDR3, as DNA: TGTGCCAGCTCACCGGCGGCGGGGGCGCCCTCCAATGAGCAGTTCTTC. Translation: CASSPAAGAPSNEQFF.